This is a list of T cell receptor beta chains from one sample in a study of T cells after yellow fever vaccination. TCRdb ran MiXCR on the 5' RACE reads and lists one entry per CDR3 protein. The sample shows under 600,000 distinct CDR3 sequences, around a fifth of them seen only once. This sample comprised PBMCs, obtained roughly 20 days after the first yellow fever vaccination. Source of these receptors: a man younger than 30 who received the YFV17D yellow fever vaccine. Both conserved end residues are part of each CDR3. Clone size is given for some rows only: seen once, a few or many times, or a class if the clone is expanded.

j_call clone_size v_call cdr3_aa
TRBJ2-2 few TRBV5-6 CASSLARLDTGELFF
TRBJ2-1 - TRBV20-1 CSAGIGGSYNEQFF
TRBJ2-5 - TRBV5-1 CASSLLPRGAQYF
TRBJ2-7 - TRBV5-5 CASMDRSSYEQYF
TRBJ2-2 - TRBV21-1 CASSPLPRYEGRTGELFF
TRBJ1-2 - TRBV9 CASSVDRGATGYTF
TRBJ2-3 few TRBV4-1 CASSQLRTSTDTQYF
TRBJ2-1 few TRBV11-2 CASSRSANEQFF
TRBJ2-7 few TRBV5-1 CASSFFGGTTYEQYF
TRBJ1-6 many TRBV2 CASSDSGQSPLHF
TRBJ2-5 - TRBV7-9 CASSWDGSQETQYF
TRBJ2-1 - TRBV24-1 CATSDPTGSAYNEQFF
TRBJ1-1 - TRBV12-5 CASGLGGIEAFF
TRBJ2-1 - TRBV6-1 CASSEMSISGEQFF
TRBJ2-2 once TRBV10-3 CAISESGLRESPGELFF
TRBJ2-5 few TRBV4-3 CASSQGRYQTQYF
TRBJ2-1 - TRBV4-1 CASSQDQRQGGYNEQFF
TRBJ2-7 - TRBV2 CARGKRSYEQYF
TRBJ2-1 - TRBV19 CASSLPLGNEQFF
TRBJ1-1 - TRBV5-1 CASSFGVRDTEAFF
TRBJ2-5 few TRBV10-3 CAISEDRGTQYF
TRBJ1-2 - TRBV29-1 CSVGGDRPTGGYTF
TRBJ1-5 few TRBV6-5 CASATGRDQPQHF
TRBJ2-7 - TRBV9 CASSGTGWGSEQYF
TRBJ1-2 few TRBV4-3 CASSQVGPGQGTYGYTF